This TCR beta chain was sequenced for a study of shared clonotypes between healthy human individuals. Findings of the study overall: Sampling was confined to blood; repertoires within tissues likely differ.

Caucasian adults living in Nashville, Tennessee, provided all samples. Points on this clone: Its antigen remains unidentified.

The genomic DNA of each subset was split evenly across several immunoSEQ plates. The team ran DNA from unsorted PBMCs on ten immunoSEQ deep assay plates for sequencing. Here immunoSEQ multiplex PCR was the method, and the copy in TCRdb shows in-frame clones only, minus some. Of over 400,000 clones listed, 81% were seen once; the top ten hold approximately 11%. CDR3 length: 16 residues. The ends lost 5 bases at V and 2 bases at J; junction bases unmatched: 5. The V gene's germline CDR1 is SGHVS and CDR2 FQNEAQ. The receptor's source is a woman aged 40 to 55 in good health. Some clones in this sample may be carry-over from other donors' samples. Material: PBMCs. The chain uses TRBV7-8 and TRBJ2-7; TRBD2 agrees at 14 bases. CDR3 region: CASSRGLAGVAYEQYF. DNA of the CDR3: TGTGCCAGCAGCCGGGGACTAGCGGGAGTCGCCTACGAGCAGTACTTC.